This TCR beta chain was sequenced for a study of beta chain features in type 1 diabetes. Whole-study findings and limits: Patients' naive, central memory and Treg TCRB repertoires seemed closer to one another than those of healthy donors. PCR might favor shorter templates, but any such skew would affect patients and controls equally. Any role of HLA type in TCRB rearrangement remained unresolved here. Significant though moderate, a shortening of TCRB CDR3s appeared in all four CD4+ subsets of Type 1 diabetes patients.

The CDR3 has 13 amino acids. Germline values: CDR1 SQVTM, CDR2 ANQGSEA. J lost 1 base, V lost 4 bases, and 3 bases had no gene match. Remarks on this clone: What it binds is not known.

Investigators reverse transcribed all isolated RNA, so they sequenced expressed TCRB transcripts. Produced via immunoSEQ multiplex PCR; TCRdb's table is partial and in-frame only. Here the sample spans 200,000 to 300,000 clones, about a fifth being singletons. The V call is TRBV29-1, the J call TRBJ1-1, with 7 bases fitting TRBD1. The receptor was isolated from a woman aged 35 to 49 with type 1 diabetes. Material: naive CD4+ T cells from blood. The CDR3 here is CSVVRGQNTEAFF. CDR3 DNA sequence: TGCAGCGTTGTAAGGGGGCAGAACACTGAAGCTTTCTTT.